One T cell receptor (beta chain) is described in this entry. Antigen unknown. Germline assignment: CDR1 GTSNPN and CDR2 SVGIG (reference sequence). CDR3 length: 12 residues. V was shortened by 7 bases and J by 5 bases, with 15 bases between the two germline ends. The sample originates from a study of cytomegalovirus exposure and HLA in healthy donors. The overall study: The same platform was used for the 95 to 150 validation repertoires and the approximately 670 first-cohort repertoires, a later analysis reported. Points from the study as a whole: According to a subsequent analysis, TCR clusters identified in the first cohort showed a tendency to co-occur across the roughly 130 validation repertoires. Generally TCR sequences proved uncommon, though certain public TCRs appeared in numerous donors. Reports indicated that the classifier achieved high specificity and sensitivity in diagnosing cytomegalovirus status.

TCRdb's copy holds only in-frame clones and misses some; the assay was immunoSEQ multiplex PCR. The table lists 230,000 or so clones, about 86% of them singletons. The origin of this receptor is a woman aged 18 to 35 in good health and CMV-seronegative. This sequence joins TRBV30 and TRBJ2-7, with D possibly being TRBD2 (7 bases). The specimen sequenced was PBMCs. CDR3: CALREGTHEQYF. CDR3 DNA: TGTGCCTTAAGGGAGGGGACACACGAGCAGTACTTC.